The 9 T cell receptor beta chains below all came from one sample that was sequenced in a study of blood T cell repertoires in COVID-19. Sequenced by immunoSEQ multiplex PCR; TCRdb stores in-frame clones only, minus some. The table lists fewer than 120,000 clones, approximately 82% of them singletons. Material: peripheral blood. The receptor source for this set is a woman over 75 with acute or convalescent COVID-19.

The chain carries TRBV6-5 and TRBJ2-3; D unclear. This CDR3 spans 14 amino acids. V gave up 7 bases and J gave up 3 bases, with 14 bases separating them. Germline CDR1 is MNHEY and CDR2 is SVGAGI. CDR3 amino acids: CASTPRLLTDTQYF. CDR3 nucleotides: TGTGCCAGCACTCCACGGTTACTAACAGATACGCAGTATTTT.

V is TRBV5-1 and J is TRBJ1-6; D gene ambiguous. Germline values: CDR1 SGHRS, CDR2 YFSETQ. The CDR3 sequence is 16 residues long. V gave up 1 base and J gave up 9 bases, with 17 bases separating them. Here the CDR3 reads CASSLTPPVYGSPLHF. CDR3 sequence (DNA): TGCGCCAGCAGCTTGACCCCACCCGTATACGGTTCACCCCTCCACTTT.

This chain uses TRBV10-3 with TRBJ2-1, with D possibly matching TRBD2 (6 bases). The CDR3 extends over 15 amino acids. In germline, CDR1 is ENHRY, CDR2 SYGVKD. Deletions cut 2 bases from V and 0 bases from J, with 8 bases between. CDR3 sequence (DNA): TGTGCCATCAGTGAGATCGGGAGCTCCTACAATGAGCAGTTCTTC. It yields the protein CAISEIGSSYNEQFF.

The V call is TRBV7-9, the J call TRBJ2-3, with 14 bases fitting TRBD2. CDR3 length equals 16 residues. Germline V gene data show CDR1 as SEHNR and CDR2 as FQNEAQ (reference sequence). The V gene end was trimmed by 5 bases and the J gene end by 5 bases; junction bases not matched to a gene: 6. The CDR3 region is CASSLRLAGGKDTQYF. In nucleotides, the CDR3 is TGTGCCAGCAGCCTTCGACTAGCGGGGGGGAAAGATACGCAGTATTTT.

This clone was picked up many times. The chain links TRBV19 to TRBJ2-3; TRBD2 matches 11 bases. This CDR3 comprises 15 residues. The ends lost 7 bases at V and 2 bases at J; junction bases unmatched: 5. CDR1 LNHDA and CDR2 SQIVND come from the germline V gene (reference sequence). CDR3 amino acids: CASNLAGGFTDTQYF. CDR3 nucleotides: TGTGCCAGTAACCTAGCGGGGGGTTTCACAGATACGCAGTATTTT.

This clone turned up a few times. This CDR3 is CASSESMATDTQYF. CDR3 DNA: TGCGCCAGCAGTGAGTCAATGGCCACAGATACGCAGTATTTT. The V gene is TRBV10-1, the J gene TRBJ2-3; D not resolved. CDR3 length: 14 amino acids. Trimming took 0 bases from V and 2 from J, leaving 6 bases between them. Germline V gene lookup returns CDR1 WNHNN and CDR2 SYGVQD (reference sequence).

The CDR3 spells CASVRTGTDNEQFF. In DNA form, the CDR3 reads TGCGCCAGCGTACGAACCGGGACAGACAATGAGCAGTTCTTC. This rearrangement joins TRBV5-1 to TRBJ2-1; TRBD1 matches 7 bases. Looked up from germline, CDR1 is SGHRS and CDR2 is YFSETQ. CDR3 length equals 14 residues. After removal of 7 bases from V and 5 bases from J, the junction contained 9 bases not matched to a gene.

CDR3: CASSLAEEYEQYF. CDR3 in DNA: TGTGCCAGCAGCTTAGCGGAGGAGTACGAGCAGTACTTC. The V and J genes are TRBV7-6 and TRBJ2-7; weak D call: TRBD2 (5 bases). The CDR3 consists of 13 residues. CDR1 SGHVS and CDR2 FNYEAQ come from the germline V gene. V shed 0 bases and J shed 4 bases, with 7 bases lying between them.

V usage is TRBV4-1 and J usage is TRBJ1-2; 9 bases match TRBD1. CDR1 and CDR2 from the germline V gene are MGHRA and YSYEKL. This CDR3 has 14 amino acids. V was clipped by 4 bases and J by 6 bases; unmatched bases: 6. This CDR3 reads CASSLHRDRDGYTF. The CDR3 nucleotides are TGCGCCAGCAGCCTCCACCGGGACAGGGATGGCTACACCTTC.